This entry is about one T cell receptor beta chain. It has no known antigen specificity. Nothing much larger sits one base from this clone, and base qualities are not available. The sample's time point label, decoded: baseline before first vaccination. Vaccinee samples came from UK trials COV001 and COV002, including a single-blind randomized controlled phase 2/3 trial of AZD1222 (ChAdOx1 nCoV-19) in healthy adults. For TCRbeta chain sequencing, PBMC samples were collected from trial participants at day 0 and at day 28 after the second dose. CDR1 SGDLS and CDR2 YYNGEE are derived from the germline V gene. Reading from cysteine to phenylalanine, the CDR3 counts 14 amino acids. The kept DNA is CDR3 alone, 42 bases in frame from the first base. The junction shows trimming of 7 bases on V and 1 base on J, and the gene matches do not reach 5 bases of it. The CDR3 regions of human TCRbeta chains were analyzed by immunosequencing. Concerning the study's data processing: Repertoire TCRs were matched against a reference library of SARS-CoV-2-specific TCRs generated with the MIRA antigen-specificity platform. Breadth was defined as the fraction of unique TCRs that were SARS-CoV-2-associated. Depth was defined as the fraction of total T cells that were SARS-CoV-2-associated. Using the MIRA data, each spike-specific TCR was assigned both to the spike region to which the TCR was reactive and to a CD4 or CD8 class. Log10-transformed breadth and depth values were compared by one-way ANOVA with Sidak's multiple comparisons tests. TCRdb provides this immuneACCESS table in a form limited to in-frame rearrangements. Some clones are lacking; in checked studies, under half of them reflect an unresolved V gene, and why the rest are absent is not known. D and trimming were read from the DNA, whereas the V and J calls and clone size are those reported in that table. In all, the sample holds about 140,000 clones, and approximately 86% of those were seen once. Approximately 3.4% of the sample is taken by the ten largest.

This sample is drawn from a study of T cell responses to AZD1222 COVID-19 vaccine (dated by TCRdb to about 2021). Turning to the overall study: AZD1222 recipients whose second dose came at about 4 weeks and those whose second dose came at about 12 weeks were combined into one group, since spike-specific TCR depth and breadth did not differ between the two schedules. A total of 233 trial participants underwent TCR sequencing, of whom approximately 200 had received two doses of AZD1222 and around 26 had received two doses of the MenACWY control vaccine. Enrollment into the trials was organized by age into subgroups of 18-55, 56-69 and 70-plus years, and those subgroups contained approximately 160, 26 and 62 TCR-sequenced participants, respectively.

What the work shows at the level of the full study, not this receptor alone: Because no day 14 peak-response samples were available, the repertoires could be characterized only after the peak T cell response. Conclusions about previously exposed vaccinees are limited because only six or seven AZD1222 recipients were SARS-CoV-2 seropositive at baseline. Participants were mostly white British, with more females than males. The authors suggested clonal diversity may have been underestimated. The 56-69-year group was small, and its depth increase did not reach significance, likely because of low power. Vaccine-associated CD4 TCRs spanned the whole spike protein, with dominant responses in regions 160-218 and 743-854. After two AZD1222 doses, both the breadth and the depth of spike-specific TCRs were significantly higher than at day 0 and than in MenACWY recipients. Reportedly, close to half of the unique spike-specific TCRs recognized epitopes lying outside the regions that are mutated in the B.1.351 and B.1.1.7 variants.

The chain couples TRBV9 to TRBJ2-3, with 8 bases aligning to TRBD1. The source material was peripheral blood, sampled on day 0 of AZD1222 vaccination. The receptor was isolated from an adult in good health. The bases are TGTGCCAGCGAACCGACAGGGGGCACAGATACGCAGTATTTT. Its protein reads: CASEPTGGTDTQYF.